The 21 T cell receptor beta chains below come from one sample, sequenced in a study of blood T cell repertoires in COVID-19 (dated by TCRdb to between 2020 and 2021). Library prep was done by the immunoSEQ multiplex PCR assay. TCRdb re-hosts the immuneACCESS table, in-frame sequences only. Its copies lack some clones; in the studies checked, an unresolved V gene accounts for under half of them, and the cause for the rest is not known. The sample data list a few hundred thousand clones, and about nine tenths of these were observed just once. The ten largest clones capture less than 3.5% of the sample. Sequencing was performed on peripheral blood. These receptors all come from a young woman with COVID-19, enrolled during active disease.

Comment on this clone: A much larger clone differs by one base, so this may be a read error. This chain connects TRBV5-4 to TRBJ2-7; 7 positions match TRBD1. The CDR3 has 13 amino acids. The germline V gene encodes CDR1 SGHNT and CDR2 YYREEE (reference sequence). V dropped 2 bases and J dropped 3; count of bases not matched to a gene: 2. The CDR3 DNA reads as TGTGCCAGCAGCTTCGACAGGGACTACGAGCAGTACTTC. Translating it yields CASSFDRDYEQYF. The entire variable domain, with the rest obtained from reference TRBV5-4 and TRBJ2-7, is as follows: ETGVTQSPTHLIKTRGQQVTLRCSSQSGHNTVSWYQQALGQGPQFIFQYYREEENGRGNFPPRFSGLQFPNYSSELNVNALELDDSALYLCASSFDRDYEQYFGPGTRLTVT.

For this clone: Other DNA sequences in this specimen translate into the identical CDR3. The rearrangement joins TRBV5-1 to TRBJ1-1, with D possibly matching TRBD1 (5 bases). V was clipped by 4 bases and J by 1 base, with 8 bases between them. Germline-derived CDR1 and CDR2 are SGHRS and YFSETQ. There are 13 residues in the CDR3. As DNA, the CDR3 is TGCGCCAGCAGCCCTACAGGGAACACTGAAGCTTTCTTT. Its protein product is CASSPTGNTEAFF.

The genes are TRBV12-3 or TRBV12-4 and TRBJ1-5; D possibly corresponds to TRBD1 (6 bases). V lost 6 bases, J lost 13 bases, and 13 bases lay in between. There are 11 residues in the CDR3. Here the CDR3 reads CASRAQGPQHF. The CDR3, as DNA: TGTGCCAGCAGGGCACAGGGTCCACAGCATTTT.

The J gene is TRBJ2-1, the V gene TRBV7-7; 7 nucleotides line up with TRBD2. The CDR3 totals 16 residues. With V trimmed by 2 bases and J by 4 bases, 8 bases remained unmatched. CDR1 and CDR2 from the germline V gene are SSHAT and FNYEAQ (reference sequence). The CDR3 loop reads CASSLSVLADYNEQFF. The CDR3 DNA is TGTGCCAGCAGCTTATCTGTCCTAGCGGATTACAATGAGCAGTTCTTC. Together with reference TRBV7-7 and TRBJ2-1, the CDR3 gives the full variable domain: GAGVSQSPRYKVTKRGQDVTLRCDPISSHATLYWYQQALGQGPEFLTYFNYEAQPDKSGLPSDRFSAERPEGSISTLTIQRTEQRDSAMYRCASSLSVLADYNEQFFGPGTRLTVL.

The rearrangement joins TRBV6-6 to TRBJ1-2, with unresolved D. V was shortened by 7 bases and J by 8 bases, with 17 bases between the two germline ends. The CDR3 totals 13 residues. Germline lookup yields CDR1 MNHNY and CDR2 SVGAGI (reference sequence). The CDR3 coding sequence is TGTGCCAGCACCCCTACGGGCGGGCGAGGCTACACCTTC. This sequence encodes CASTPTGGRGYTF.

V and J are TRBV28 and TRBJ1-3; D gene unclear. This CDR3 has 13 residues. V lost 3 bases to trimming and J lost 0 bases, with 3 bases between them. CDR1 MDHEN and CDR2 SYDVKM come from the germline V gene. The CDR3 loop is CASSFRSGNTIYF. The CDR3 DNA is TGTGCCAGCAGTTTTCGCTCTGGAAACACCATATATTTT.

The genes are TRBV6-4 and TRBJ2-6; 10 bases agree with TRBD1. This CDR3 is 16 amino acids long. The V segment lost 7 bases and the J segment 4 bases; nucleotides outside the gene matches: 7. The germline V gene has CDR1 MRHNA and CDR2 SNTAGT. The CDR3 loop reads CASTDGTGDGANVLTF. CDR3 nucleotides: TGTGCCAGCACGGACGGGACAGGGGACGGGGCCAACGTCCTGACTTTC.

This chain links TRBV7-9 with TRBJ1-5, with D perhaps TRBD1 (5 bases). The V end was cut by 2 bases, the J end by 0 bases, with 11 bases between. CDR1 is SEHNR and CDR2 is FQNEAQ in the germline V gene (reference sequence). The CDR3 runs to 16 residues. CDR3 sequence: CASSLSRDYSNQPQHF. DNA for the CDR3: TGTGCCAGCAGCTTATCCAGGGATTATAGCAATCAGCCCCAGCATTTT. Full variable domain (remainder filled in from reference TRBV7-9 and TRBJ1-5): DTGVSQNPRHKITKRGQNVTFRCDPISEHNRLYWYRQTLGQGPEFLTYFQNEAQLEKSRLLSDRFSAERPKGSFSTLEIQRTEQGDSAMYLCASSLSRDYSNQPQHFGDGTRLSIL.

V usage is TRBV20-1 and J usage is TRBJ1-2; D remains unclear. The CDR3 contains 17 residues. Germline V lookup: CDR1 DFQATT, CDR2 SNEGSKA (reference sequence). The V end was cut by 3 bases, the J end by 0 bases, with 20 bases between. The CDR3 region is CSASRAKDSWANYGYTF. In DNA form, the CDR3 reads TGCAGTGCTAGTAGGGCCAAGGACTCTTGGGCTAACTATGGCTACACCTTC.

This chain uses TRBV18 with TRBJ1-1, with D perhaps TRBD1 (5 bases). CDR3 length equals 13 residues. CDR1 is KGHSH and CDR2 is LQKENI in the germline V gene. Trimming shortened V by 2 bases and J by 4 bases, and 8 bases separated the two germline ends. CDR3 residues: CASSPGAFTEAFF. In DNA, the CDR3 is TGTGCCAGCTCACCAGGGGCATTCACTGAAGCTTTCTTT.

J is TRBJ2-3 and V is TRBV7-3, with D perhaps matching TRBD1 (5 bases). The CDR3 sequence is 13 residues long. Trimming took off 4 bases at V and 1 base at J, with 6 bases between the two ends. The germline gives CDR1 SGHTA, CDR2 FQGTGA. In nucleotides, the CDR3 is TGTGCCAGCAGCTCGACAGGCACAGATACGCAGTATTTT. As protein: CASSSTGTDTQYF.

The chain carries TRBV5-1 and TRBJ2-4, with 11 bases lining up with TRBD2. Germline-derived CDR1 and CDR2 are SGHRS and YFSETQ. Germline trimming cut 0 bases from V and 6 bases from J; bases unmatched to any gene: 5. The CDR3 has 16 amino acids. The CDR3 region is CASSLEVAGGLNIQYF. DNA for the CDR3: TGCGCCAGCAGCTTGGAGGTAGCGGGAGGGTTAAACATTCAGTACTTC.

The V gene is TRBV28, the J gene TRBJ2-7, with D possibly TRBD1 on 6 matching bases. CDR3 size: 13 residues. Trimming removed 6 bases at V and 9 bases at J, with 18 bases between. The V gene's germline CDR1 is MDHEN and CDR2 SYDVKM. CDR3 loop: CASRTGSRRGQYF. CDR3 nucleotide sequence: TGTGCCAGCAGGACAGGCAGCCGACGAGGGCAGTACTTC.

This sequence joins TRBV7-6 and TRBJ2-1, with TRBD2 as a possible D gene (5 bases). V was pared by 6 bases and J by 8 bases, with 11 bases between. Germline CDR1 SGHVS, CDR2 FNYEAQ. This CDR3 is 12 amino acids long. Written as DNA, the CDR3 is TGTGCCAGCAGTCTAGCAACTCATGAGCAGTTCTTC. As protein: CASSLATHEQFF.

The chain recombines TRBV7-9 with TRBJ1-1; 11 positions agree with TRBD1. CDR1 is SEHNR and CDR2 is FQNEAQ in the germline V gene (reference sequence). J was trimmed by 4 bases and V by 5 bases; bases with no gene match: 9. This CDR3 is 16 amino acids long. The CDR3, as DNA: TGTGCCAGCAGCAGAGGACAGGGGGCTCCTTTCACTGAAGCTTTCTTT. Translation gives CASSRGQGAPFTEAFF.

CDR3 sequence reads: CASSFTTGDGFYEQYF. CDR3 DNA: TGTGCCAGCAGTTTCACCACAGGGGATGGCTTCTACGAGCAGTACTTC. The rearrangement links TRBV27 to TRBJ2-7; 7 bases agree with TRBD1. The trim removed 3 bases at V and 3 bases at J, leaving 11 bases unmatched. In germline, CDR1 is MNHEY, CDR2 SMNVEV (reference sequence). This CDR3 contains 16 residues.

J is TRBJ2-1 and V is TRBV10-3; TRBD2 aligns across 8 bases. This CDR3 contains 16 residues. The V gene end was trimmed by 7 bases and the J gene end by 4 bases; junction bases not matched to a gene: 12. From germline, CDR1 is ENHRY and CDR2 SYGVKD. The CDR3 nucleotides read TGTGCCATCACCGACCTTACTAGCGGTACTTACAATGAGCAGTTCTTC. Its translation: CAITDLTSGTYNEQFF.

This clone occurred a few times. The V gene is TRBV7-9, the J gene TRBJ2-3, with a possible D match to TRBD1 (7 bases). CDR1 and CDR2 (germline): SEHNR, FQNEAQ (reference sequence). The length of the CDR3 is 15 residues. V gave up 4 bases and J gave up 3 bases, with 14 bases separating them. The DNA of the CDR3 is TGTGCCAGCAGCTCGGAGGGGGCGCGAACAGATACGCAGTATTTT. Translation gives CASSSEGARTDTQYF.

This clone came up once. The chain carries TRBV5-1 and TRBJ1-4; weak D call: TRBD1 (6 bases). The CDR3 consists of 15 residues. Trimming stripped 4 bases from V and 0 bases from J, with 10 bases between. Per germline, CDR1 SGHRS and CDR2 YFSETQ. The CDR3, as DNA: TGCGCCAGCAGCCCCCGACAGGCAACTAATGAAAAACTGTTTTTT. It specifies CASSPRQATNEKLFF.

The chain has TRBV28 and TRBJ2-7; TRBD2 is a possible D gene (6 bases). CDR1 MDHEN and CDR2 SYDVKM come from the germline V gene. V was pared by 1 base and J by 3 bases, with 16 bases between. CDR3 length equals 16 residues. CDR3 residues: CASSLYGGELSYEQYF. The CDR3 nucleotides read TGTGCCAGCAGTTTATACGGGGGAGAACTGAGCTACGAGCAGTACTTC.

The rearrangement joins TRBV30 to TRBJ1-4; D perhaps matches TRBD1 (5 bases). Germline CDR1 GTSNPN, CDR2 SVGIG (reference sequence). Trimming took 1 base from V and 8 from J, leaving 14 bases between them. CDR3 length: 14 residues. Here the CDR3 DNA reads TGTGCCTGGAGTGGTCCGGGGGTGAGGGAAAAACTGTTTTTT. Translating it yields CAWSGPGVREKLFF.